These 25 T cell receptor beta chains were all obtained from the same sample, sequenced in a study of T cell clonotyping in hematopoietic cell transplantation. Sequencing was performed with immunoSEQ multiplex PCR; in TCRdb, only in-frame clones are kept and a portion is missing. This sample has more than 5,000 clones, with approximately 30% found just once. The sequenced sample was peripheral blood mononuclear cells, obtained 30 days after allogeneic stem cell transplant. The receptors were sampled from a female patient in her fifties or sixties who had an allogeneic stem cell transplant from an unrelated donor, so the T cells may come from the graft donor. Some clones in this sample may be carry-over from other donors' samples.

The chain has TRBV30 and TRBJ2-7; a possible D gene is TRBD2 (5 bases). The CDR3 spans 13 residues. V was clipped by 1 base and J by 7 bases, with 14 bases between them. Germline V gene sequence: CDR1 GTSNPN, CDR2 SVGIG (reference sequence). The CDR3 DNA reads as TGTGCCTGGAGTGGAGGGTGGGATCGGGAGCAGTACTTC. It codes for CAWSGGWDREQYF.

This clone was detected a few times. At the DNA level, this CDR3 is encoded by other sequences in the same sample as well. The chain has TRBV30 and TRBJ1-2; possibly TRBD1 for D (6 bases). CDR3 length: 12 amino acids. V was shortened by 2 bases and J by 8 bases, with 12 bases between the two germline ends. CDR1 GTSNPN and CDR2 SVGIG come from the germline V gene (reference sequence). CDR3 nucleotides: TGTGCCTGGAGTCGACAGGCCGGGGGCTACACCTTC. This gives the protein CAWSRQAGGYTF.

CDR3 loop: CASSLENEQYF. The CDR3 DNA reads TGTGCCAGCAGTTTGGAGAACGAGCAGTACTTC. The rearrangement links TRBV28 to TRBJ2-7; D is uncertain. Germline V gives CDR1 MDHEN, CDR2 SYDVKM. The CDR3 spans 11 residues. Trimming pared 3 bases from V and 5 bases from J, leaving 5 bases between. Supplemented by reference TRBV28 and TRBJ2-7, the full variable domain reads DVKVTQSSRYLVKRTGEKVFLECVQDMDHENMFWYRQDPGLGLRLIYFSYDVKMKEKGDIPEGYSVSREKKERFSLILESASTNQTSMYLCASSLENEQYFGPGTRLTVT.

This sequence joins TRBV28 and TRBJ2-3; no firm D call. The CDR3 has 13 residues. Trimming stripped 2 bases from V and 6 bases from J, with 9 bases between. The germline V gene has CDR1 MDHEN and CDR2 SYDVKM. The CDR3 DNA reads TGTGCCAGCAGTTTAGGCAGCTCCGATACGCAGTATTTT. It codes for CASSLGSSDTQYF.

The genes are TRBV5-1 and TRBJ1-2; perhaps TRBD1 as D (6 bases). Germline CDR1 SGHRS, CDR2 YFSETQ. Trimming took 4 bases from V and 3 from J, leaving 10 bases between them. This CDR3 contains 13 residues. The CDR3: CASSRGQDYGYTF. In nucleotides, the CDR3 is TGCGCCAGCAGCCGGGGACAAGACTATGGCTACACCTTC.

This chain joins TRBV9 and TRBJ2-3; maybe TRBD2 (6 bases). CDR1 and CDR2 (germline): SGDLS, YYNGEE. V was pared by 3 bases and J by 2 bases, with 19 bases between. The CDR3 contains 17 residues. The CDR3 is CASSGKRGAGYTDTQYF. CDR3 bases: TGTGCCAGCAGCGGGAAGCGTGGAGCGGGTTACACAGATACGCAGTATTTT.

The rearrangement links TRBV6-5 to TRBJ2-7; D is undetermined. The CDR3 is made up of 14 amino acids. V gave up 4 bases and J gave up 0 bases, with 10 bases separating them. From germline, CDR1 is MNHEY and CDR2 SVGAGI. The DNA of the CDR3 is TGTGCCAGCAGTTCCTATTCTCGCTCCTACGAGCAGTACTTC. This codes for CASSSYSRSYEQYF.

This chain's CDR3 is CTSSLERRSYAGYTF. The CDR3 DNA follows: TGCACCAGCAGCCTAGAACGGAGATCCTATGCCGGCTACACCTTC. The rearrangement joins TRBV1 to TRBJ1-2. TRBV1 is annotated as a pseudogene. The CDR3 has 15 residues.

The chain is built from TRBV30 and TRBJ2-1, with D possibly being TRBD1 or TRBD2 (5 bases each). This CDR3 has 17 amino acids. V lost 3 bases and J 6 bases, leaving 24 bases between the germline ends. Per the germline V gene, CDR1 is GTSNPN and CDR2 is SVGIG (reference sequence). The CDR3 spells CAWSYSFGASTSNEQFF. In DNA, the CDR3 is TGTGCCTGGAGCTATTCCTTTGGGGCTAGCACAAGCAATGAGCAGTTCTTC.

V and J are TRBV2 and TRBJ2-7, with 10 positions matching TRBD1. V was pared by 6 bases and J by 4 bases, with 6 bases of the junction left unmatched. The CDR3 extends over 14 amino acids. CDR1 and CDR2 (germline): SNHLY, FYNNEI. The CDR3 bases are TGTGCCAGCAGCCTGACAGGGGGCGAATACGAGCAGTACTTC. Its translation is CASSLTGGEYEQYF. Full variable domain (missing parts from reference TRBV2 and TRBJ2-7): EPEVTQTPSHQVTQMGQEVILRCVPISNHLYFYWYRQILGQKVEFLVSFYNNEISEKSEIFDDQFSVERPDGSNFTLKIRSTKLEDSAMYFCASSLTGGEYEQYFGPGTRLTVT.

By frequency in the sample, this clone is large. The chain uses TRBV6-5 and TRBJ1-2; possibly TRBD1 for D (6 bases). The CDR3 covers 12 residues. Germline CDR1 is MNHEY and CDR2 is SVGAGI. V was pared by 2 bases and J by 10 bases, with 11 bases between. CDR3 bases: TGTGCCAGCAGTTACGCAGGGGCGGTCTACACCTTC. This encodes CASSYAGAVYTF.

The chain carries TRBV25-1 and TRBJ2-1, with D perhaps TRBD1 (5 bases). Germline CDR1 and CDR2: MGHDK and SYGVNS. Trimming removed 2 bases at V and 1 base at J, with 18 bases between. The CDR3 length is 18 residues. This CDR3 reads CASSENYWTRGSYNEQFF. CDR3 bases: TGTGCCAGCAGTGAAAACTACTGGACAAGGGGATCCTACAATGAGCAGTTCTTC.

This clone was recorded a few times. The chain is built from TRBV28 and TRBJ1-2; no clear D gene. Per germline, CDR1 MDHEN and CDR2 SYDVKM. This CDR3 spans 11 amino acids. V lost 4 bases and J lost 8, with 8 bases in between. CDR3 residues: CASSWGSGYTF. The CDR3 nucleotides read TGTGCCAGCAGTTGGGGAAGCGGCTACACCTTC.

This clone was observed a few times. This chain joins TRBV5-1 and TRBJ2-3; D is ambiguous. There are 14 residues in the CDR3. The germline V and J ends were trimmed by 2 bases and 2 bases, with 9 bases remaining between them. Germline loops: CDR1 SGHRS, CDR2 YFSETQ. The CDR3 sequence is CASSFGQVTDTQYF. The CDR3 bases are TGCGCCAGCAGCTTCGGGCAAGTCACAGATACGCAGTATTTT.

J is TRBJ2-7 and V is TRBV30; D is unclear. The CDR3 extends over 11 amino acids. V dropped 0 bases and J dropped 3 bases, with 3 bases sitting between them. The germline gives CDR1 GTSNPN, CDR2 SVGIG (reference sequence). CDR3 coding DNA: TGTGCCTGGAGTGTCGGCTACGAGCAGTACTTC. Amino acids: CAWSVGYEQYF.

This clone was observed a few times. This rearrangement joins TRBV6-5 to TRBJ1-2; 8 nucleotides align to TRBD1. Losses at the gene ends were 4 bases for V and 0 bases for J; bases not matched to a gene: 4. Germline loops: CDR1 MNHEY, CDR2 SVGAGI. This CDR3 is built from 15 residues. The CDR3 region is CASSLDRESNYGYTF. CDR3 in DNA: TGTGCCAGCAGTTTGGACAGGGAGTCTAACTATGGCTACACCTTC.

The V call is TRBV6-6, the J call TRBJ2-3; a weak D match, TRBD2 (6 bases). Germline CDR1 and CDR2: MNHNY and SVGAGI (reference sequence). V shed 2 bases and J shed 6 bases, with 15 bases lying between them. CDR3 length: 15 amino acids. CDR3 DNA: TGTGCCAGCAGTTACGGGACTGAGTACTCGGATACGCAGTATTTT. Translating gives CASSYGTEYSDTQYF.

This clone counts as large. CDR3 loop: CASSPDSGTSYEQYF. CDR3 in DNA: TGTGCCAGCAGCCCCGATAGCGGGACCAGCTACGAGCAGTACTTC. The chain uses TRBV9 and TRBJ2-7, with 8 bases aligning to TRBD2. The V segment lost 4 bases and the J segment 3 bases; nucleotides outside the gene matches: 9. There are 15 residues in the CDR3. Looked up from germline, CDR1 is SGDLS and CDR2 is YYNGEE.

This clone showed up just a few times. The rearrangement joins TRBV5-1 to TRBJ2-7, with 8 bases lining up with TRBD1. CDR1 and CDR2 from the germline V gene are SGHRS and YFSETQ. Unmatched junction bases numbered 9, after V lost 2 bases and J lost 2 bases. This CDR3 has 16 amino acids. CDR3 DNA sequence: TGCGCCAGCAGCTTCTTAGGACAGGGCTTAACCTACGAGCAGTACTTC. The encoded protein is CASSFLGQGLTYEQYF.

The CDR3 region has the DNA TGTGCCTGGGGGAACACTGAAGCTTTCTTT. As protein: CAWGNTEAFF. The genes are TRBV30 and TRBJ1-1; unclear D gene. The germline gives CDR1 GTSNPN, CDR2 SVGIG (reference sequence). V lost 5 bases to trimming and J lost 1 base, with 2 bases between them. This CDR3 comprises 10 residues.

The chain recombines TRBV30 with TRBJ1-2, with D maybe TRBD1 (6 bases). This CDR3 has 14 residues. Trimming removed 5 bases at V and 7 bases at J, with 20 bases between. Germline values: CDR1 GTSNPN, CDR2 SVGIG (reference sequence). CDR3 in amino acids: CAWRWGRGSSGYTF. The CDR3 bases are TGTGCCTGGCGATGGGGTAGGGGGAGTAGTGGCTACACCTTC.

V is TRBV29-1 and J is TRBJ1-2; 9 bases fit TRBD1. CDR1 and CDR2 from the germline V gene are SQVTM and ANQGSEA. The trim removed 4 bases at V and 4 bases at J, leaving 7 bases unmatched. CDR3 size: 14 residues. The CDR3 nucleotides are TGCAGCGTTGGAAGGGACAGGGACCCCTATGGCTACACCTTC. Translation: CSVGRDRDPYGYTF. The full variable domain, with the rest looked up from reference TRBV29-1 and TRBJ1-2, is SAVISQKPSRDICQRGTSLTIQCQVDSQVTMMFWYRQQPGQSLTLIATANQGSEATYESGFVIDKFPISRPNLTFSTLTVSNMSPEDSSIYLCSVGRDRDPYGYTFGSGTRLTVV.

This clone showed up just a few times. The chain recombines TRBV6-5 with TRBJ1-2, with D perhaps matching TRBD1 (6 bases). There are 15 residues in the CDR3. CDR1 MNHEY and CDR2 SVGAGI come from the germline V gene. Trimming left V 10 bases short and J 3 bases short, with 21 bases between. Here the CDR3 reads CATTSRGPRDYGYTF. Written as DNA, the CDR3 is TGTGCCACCACCTCCAGGGGACCTCGCGACTATGGCTACACCTTC.

V gene TRBV29-1 combines with J gene TRBJ1-2; 9 nucleotides agree with TRBD1. The junction had 4 bases not matched to a gene; V was cut back by 4 bases and J by 4 bases. CDR1 is SQVTM, CDR2 ANQGSEA, per germline. There are 13 residues in the CDR3. CDR3 DNA: TGCAGCGTTGGGGACAGGGAATCCTATGGCTACACCTTC. Its translation is CSVGDRESYGYTF.

This clone is classed as large (0.1 to 1%). The CDR3 loop reads CASSMGSGGFYEQYF. In DNA form, the CDR3 reads TGTGCCAGTAGTATGGGGTCAGGGGGATTCTACGAGCAGTACTTC. J is TRBJ2-7 and V is TRBV19; 7 bases are a match to TRBD1. Germline loops: CDR1 LNHDA, CDR2 SQIVND (reference sequence). The CDR3 extends over 15 amino acids. The trim removed 3 bases at V and 3 bases at J, leaving 8 bases unmatched.